Each of the 2 T cell receptor beta chains below was sequenced from the same sample in a study of blood T cell repertoires in COVID-19. Produced via immunoSEQ multiplex PCR; TCRdb's table is partial and in-frame only. Among more than 300,000 clones listed, more than 70% were seen once. The sample was peripheral blood. These receptors all stem from a woman between 50 and 59 years old with acute or convalescent COVID-19.

This chain links TRBV9 with TRBJ2-1; TRBD2 aligns across 13 bases. V shed 3 bases and J 9 bases; nucleotides not matched to a gene: 9. Germline loops: CDR1 SGDLS, CDR2 YYNGEE. The CDR3 loop spans 16 amino acids. In DNA, the CDR3 is TGTGCCAGCAGCGGACGACTAGCGGGAGGCCGAGGTGAGCAGTTCTTC. Amino acids: CASSGRLAGGRGEQFF.

This rearrangement joins TRBV30 to TRBJ2-5; maybe TRBD2 (5 bases). This CDR3 has 13 amino acids. Trimming pared 3 bases from V and 5 bases from J, leaving 13 bases between. Looked up from germline, CDR1 is GTSNPN and CDR2 is SVGIG (reference sequence). CDR3 sequence: CAWRRAGKETQYF. The CDR3 region has the DNA TGTGCCTGGAGAAGGGCCGGGAAGGAGACCCAGTACTTC.